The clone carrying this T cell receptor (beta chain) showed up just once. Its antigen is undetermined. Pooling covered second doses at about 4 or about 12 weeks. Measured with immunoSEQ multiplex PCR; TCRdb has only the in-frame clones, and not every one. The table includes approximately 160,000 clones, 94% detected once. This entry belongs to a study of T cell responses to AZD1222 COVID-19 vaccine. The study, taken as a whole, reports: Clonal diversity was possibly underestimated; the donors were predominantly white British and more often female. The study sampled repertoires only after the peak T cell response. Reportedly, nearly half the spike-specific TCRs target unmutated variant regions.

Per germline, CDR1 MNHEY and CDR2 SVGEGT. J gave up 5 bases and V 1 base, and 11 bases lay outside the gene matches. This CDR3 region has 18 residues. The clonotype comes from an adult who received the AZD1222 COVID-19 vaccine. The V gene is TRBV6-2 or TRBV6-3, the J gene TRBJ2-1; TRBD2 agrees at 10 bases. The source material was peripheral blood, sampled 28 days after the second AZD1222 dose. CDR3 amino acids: CASSYLASSGSRHNEQFF. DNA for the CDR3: TGTGCCAGCAGTTACTTAGCGTCTAGCGGGAGTCGCCACAATGAGCAGTTCTTC.